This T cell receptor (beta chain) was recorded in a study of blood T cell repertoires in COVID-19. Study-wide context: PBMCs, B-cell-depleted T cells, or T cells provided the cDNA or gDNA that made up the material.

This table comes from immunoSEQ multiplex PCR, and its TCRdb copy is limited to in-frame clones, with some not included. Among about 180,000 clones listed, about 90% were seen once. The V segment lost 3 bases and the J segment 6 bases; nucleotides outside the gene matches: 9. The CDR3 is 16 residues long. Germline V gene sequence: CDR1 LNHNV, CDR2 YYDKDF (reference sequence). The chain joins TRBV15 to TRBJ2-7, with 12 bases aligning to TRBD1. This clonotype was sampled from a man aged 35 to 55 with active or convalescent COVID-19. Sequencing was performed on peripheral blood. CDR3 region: CATSRATGTGGGEQYF. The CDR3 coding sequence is TGTGCCACCAGCAGGGCTACCGGGACAGGGGGCGGCGAGCAGTACTTC.